This T cell receptor (beta chain) emerged from a study of blood T cells in healthy people across ages. The authors ran a second PCR of about 7 to 11 cycles using a sample-barcoded 5' primer and a J-beta primer mix. A single record per CDR3 protein comes from TCRdb applying MiXCR to the 5' RACE reads. The sample carries approximately 880,000 distinct CDR3 sequences, about 48% recorded once. The germline V gene encodes CDR1 LGHNA and CDR2 YNFKEQ. This CDR3 has 12 amino acids. V was cut by 3 bases and J by 5 bases, with 5 bases left in between. Regarding the study as a whole: Changes in expanded clonotypes were possibly confounded, as the CMV status of donors was unknown. Unsorted PBMCs ruled out conclusive naive versus antigen-experienced comparison.

This clonotype was observed at least ten times. Its antigen is unknown. Samples each had at least 5 micrograms of total RNA extracted. The rearrangement uses TRBV4-2 and TRBJ2-1; the D is unclear. The sequenced sample was blood. The receptor's source is a man aged 30-40 years in good health. The CDR3 loop is CASSHENNEQFF. The CDR3 nucleotides are TGTGCCAGCAGCCACGAGAACAATGAGCAGTTCTTC.